The present T cell receptor (beta chain) was sequenced within a study of blood T cells in healthy people across ages. Sample-barcoded 5' priming and a J-beta primer mix drove a second PCR of about 6 to 11 cycles. Sequencing of every sample gave 2.5 million or more CDR3-containing paired-end reads. TCRdb fed the 5' RACE reads into MiXCR, producing one record per CDR3 protein. Altogether about 1,400,000 distinct CDR3 sequences are present, around 59% being singletons, with the ten largest covering about 6.7%. Germline V lookup: CDR1 LNHNV, CDR2 YYDKDF (reference sequence). The CDR3 totals 15 residues. Trimming left V 0 bases short and J 0 bases short, with 6 bases between. With respect to this clonotype: Its antigen is unknown.

General study points: Age brought a roughly linear fall in TCR beta diversity measured per million T cells.

V usage is TRBV15 and J usage is TRBJ1-5; D remains ambiguous. Sequencing was done on a sample of blood. The origin of this receptor is a man between 18 and 35 years old in good health. CDR3 sequence (DNA): TGTGCCACCAGCAGAGATTCGGATAGCAATCAGCCCCAGCATTTT. Protein: CATSRDSDSNQPQHF.